This entry lists 30 T cell receptor beta chains sequenced from one sample in a study of vaccination and CD4 T cells after COVID-19. Antigen specificity for these receptors is unknown. The Oncomine TCR Beta short-read assay was applied to DNA of cultured CD4+ T cells. TCRdb re-called the PCR reads through MiXCR, storing one row per CDR3 protein. This repertoire shows fewer than 15,000 distinct CDR3 sequences, around 41% found once; its top ten account for more than 7.5%. The treatment was: 10-day PBMC culture with coronavirus spike peptide pools or control peptides (ViraFEST assay). The sequencing input was CD4+ T cells from blood, cultured in vitro. All receptors come from a human donor who had recovered from COVID-19.

The J gene is TRBJ1-2, the V gene TRBV11-3; 8 positions agree with TRBD1. In germline, CDR1 is SGHNT, CDR2 YENEEA. This CDR3 region has 13 residues. Trimming cost V 0 bases and J 6 bases; bases outside gene matches: 0. CDR3 DNA sequence: TGTGCCAGCAGCTTAGAGACAGGGGATGGCTACACCTTC. Translating it yields CASSLETGDGYTF.

This clonotype appeared once. For the CDR3, the DNA is TGCAGCGTTAAACAGGGGGCCACTGAAGCTTTCTTT. Translation: CSVKQGATEAFF. The chain links TRBV29-1 to TRBJ1-1; 9 bases match TRBD1. The CDR3 is 12 residues long. The V segment lost 5 bases and the J segment 4 bases; nucleotides outside the gene matches: 2. In germline, CDR1 is SQVTM, CDR2 ANQGSEA.

This clonotype has a handful of counts. The genes are TRBV4-1 and TRBJ1-2; 8 bases agree with TRBD1. The J segment lost 7 bases and the V segment lost 4 bases, leaving 11 bases of the junction unmatched. Germline V gene data show CDR1 as MGHRA and CDR2 as YSYEKL. This CDR3 has 15 amino acids. CDR3: CASSLSGGAFVGYTF. CDR3 nucleotide sequence: TGCGCCAGCAGCCTATCAGGGGGCGCCTTCGTTGGCTACACCTTC.

The chain recombines TRBV30 with TRBJ1-2, with D tentatively TRBD1 (6 bases). From germline, CDR1 is GTSNPN and CDR2 SVGIG (reference sequence). This CDR3 is 14 amino acids long. Trimming pared 1 base from V and 5 bases from J, leaving 14 bases between. The CDR3, as DNA: TGTGCCTGGAGTGCAGCAAGGCAGGGGTATGGCTACACCTTC. Protein: CAWSAARQGYGYTF.

The chain recombines TRBV12-3 or TRBV12-4 with TRBJ1-2; 7 nucleotides line up with TRBD1. This CDR3 has 14 amino acids. J gave up 5 bases and V 6 bases, and 9 bases lay outside the gene matches. The CDR3 nucleotides read TGTGCCAGCAGCCCCCCCGACAGGGCGTATGGCTACACCTTC. It encodes CASSPPDRAYGYTF.

This clonotype has just one count. The rearrangement uses TRBV12-3 or TRBV12-4 and TRBJ1-1; 7 bases are a match to TRBD1. CDR3 length equals 16 residues. The V and J ends lost 2 bases and 1 base, in that order; junction bases with no gene match: 7. The CDR3 nucleotides are TGTGCCAGCAGTTTAAGGGGGCGTGGATGGAACACTGAAGCTTTCTTT. This codes for CASSLRGRGWNTEAFF.

This chain connects TRBV19 to TRBJ2-7, with TRBD2 matching over 8 bases. The J call may be wrong; the DNA end is better matched by TRBJ2-1. CDR1 is LNHDA and CDR2 is SQIVND in the germline V gene (reference sequence). This CDR3 is 14 amino acids long. CDR3 sequence: CASSRGGNSYEQFF. The CDR3 nucleotides are TGTGCCAGTAGCCGGGGGGGTAACTCCTACGAGCAGTTCTTC.

This clonotype has only a few counts. The chain links TRBV28 to TRBJ2-1; 9 bases fit TRBD2. Germline CDR1 and CDR2: MDHEN and SYDVKM. Germline trimming cut 3 bases from V and 12 bases from J; bases unmatched to any gene: 9. There are 14 residues in the CDR3. The DNA for the CDR3 is TGTGCCAGCAGTTTGGGCCGCGCGGGGGGGCGGCAGTTCTTC. This gives the protein CASSLGRAGGRQFF. The full variable domain, in which reference TRBV28 and TRBJ2-1 provide the parts outside the CDR3, is DVKVTQSSRYLVKRTGEKVFLECVQDMDHENMFWYRQDPGLGLRLIYFSYDVKMKEKGDIPEGYSVSREKKERFSLILESASTNQTSMYLCASSLGRAGGRQFFGPGTRLTVL.

This clonotype turned up a few times. V gene TRBV6-2 or TRBV6-3 combines with J gene TRBJ1-1, with D unclear. The V end lost 6 bases, the J end lost 1 base, and 6 bases lay between the germline ends. This CDR3 region has 12 residues. Germline V CDR1 and CDR2: MNHEY, SVGEGT. DNA for the CDR3: TGTGCCAGCAGCCCAGCGAACACTGAAGCTTTCTTT. This encodes CASSPANTEAFF.

The genes are TRBV11-2 and TRBJ1-2; TRBD1 agrees at 7 bases. Germline V CDR1 and CDR2: SGHAT, FQNNGV. This CDR3 is 13 amino acids long. J gave up 4 bases and V 6 bases, and 5 bases lay outside the gene matches. CDR3 bases: TGTGCCAGCAGTAGACAGGGCCCCTATGGCTACACCTTC. Encoded protein: CASSRQGPYGYTF.

The chain links TRBV20-1 to TRBJ1-2; 8 bases are shared with TRBD1. The CDR3 runs to 14 residues. After removal of 5 bases from V and 1 base from J, the junction contained 6 bases not matched to a gene. Germline assignment: CDR1 DFQATT and CDR2 SNEGSKA (reference sequence). CDR3 nucleotides: TGCAGTGCTGGGAGGACAGGGTTTAACTATGGCTACACCTTC. Translating gives CSAGRTGFNYGYTF.

This clonotype was counted a few times. V usage is TRBV7-2 and J usage is TRBJ1-6; D perhaps matches TRBD1 (5 bases). Germline V gene data show CDR1 as SGHTA and CDR2 as FQGNSA. The V and J ends lost 2 bases and 8 bases respectively, with 10 bases between them. The CDR3 has 14 residues. The CDR3 loop reads CASSLLQEHSPLHF. CDR3 in DNA: TGTGCCAGCAGCTTATTACAGGAGCATTCACCCCTCCACTTT.

This chain uses TRBV12-3 or TRBV12-4 with TRBJ1-1; 7 bases are shared with TRBD1. The ends lost 3 bases at V and 8 bases at J; junction bases unmatched: 0. The CDR3 is 11 amino acids. This chain's CDR3 is CASSFRGEAFF. The CDR3 coding sequence is TGTGCCAGCAGTTTCAGGGGGGAAGCTTTCTTT.

This rearrangement joins TRBV15 to TRBJ1-5; D is ambiguous. V lost 0 bases and J 1 base, leaving 10 bases between the germline ends. The length of the CDR3 is 16 residues. Germline V gives CDR1 LNHNV, CDR2 YYDKDF (reference sequence). The CDR3 DNA is TGTGCCACCAGCAGAGATATGAGCGGGAGCAATCAGCCCCAGCATTTT. Encoded protein: CATSRDMSGSNQPQHF. Full variable domain (remainder filled in from reference TRBV15 and TRBJ1-5): DAMVIQNPRYQVTQFGKPVTLSCSQTLNHNVMYWYQQKSSQAPKLLFHYYDKDFNNEADTPDNFQSRRPNTSFCFLDIRSPGLGDTAMYLCATSRDMSGSNQPQHFGDGTRLSIL.

This clonotype was counted only a few times. This chain joins TRBV20-1 and TRBJ1-2; D is uncertain. The CDR3 has 19 residues. The V gene's germline CDR1 is DFQATT and CDR2 SNEGSKA (reference sequence). Trimming removed 0 bases from V and 0 bases from J, with 23 bases in between. The CDR3 protein is CSARESYRASWSSNYGYTF. CDR3 coding DNA: TGCAGTGCTAGAGAGAGCTACCGGGCCTCTTGGTCCTCTAACTATGGCTACACCTTC.

The chain recombines TRBV19 with TRBJ1-4, with D uncertain. Trimming took 5 bases from V and 1 from J, leaving 14 bases between them. The CDR3 loop spans 16 amino acids. From germline, CDR1 is LNHDA and CDR2 SQIVND (reference sequence). CDR3 nucleotides: TGTGCCAGTAGTCTAGTGGGGAGTCGAACTAATGAAAAACTGTTTTTT. It codes for CASSLVGSRTNEKLFF.

The CDR3 reads CASTLWRNSETQYF. The CDR3 DNA follows: TGTGCCAGCACCCTGTGGAGGAACAGCGAGACCCAGTACTTC. The rearrangement uses TRBV6-1 and TRBJ2-5; perhaps TRBD2 as D (5 bases). Germline V CDR1 and CDR2: MNHNS, SASEGT. The CDR3 is 14 amino acids. V lost 7 bases to trimming and J lost 5 bases, with 17 bases between them.

The genes are TRBV6-1 and TRBJ2-1; D gene ambiguous. The CDR3 is 14 residues long. The V gene's germline CDR1 is MNHNS and CDR2 SASEGT. With 0 bases removed from V and 6 bases from J, the gap between germline ends came to 9 bases. The CDR3 DNA reads TGTGCCAGCAGTGAAGCATCCGGGTTCAATGAGCAGTTCTTC. Encoded protein: CASSEASGFNEQFF.

The rearrangement joins TRBV7-3 to TRBJ2-2, with D perhaps given as TRBD1 or TRBD2 (5 bases each). V lost 7 bases to trimming and J lost 6 bases, with 15 bases between them. The CDR3 extends over 14 amino acids. Germline V gene sequence: CDR1 SGHTA, CDR2 FQGTGA. The CDR3 protein is CASTLWGFAGELFF. The CDR3 DNA follows: TGTGCCAGCACCCTCTGGGGGTTTGCCGGGGAGCTGTTTTTT.

V is TRBV30 and J is TRBJ1-2; D gene uncertain. Per germline, CDR1 GTSNPN and CDR2 SVGIG (reference sequence). The CDR3 has 12 residues. V lost 2 bases and J lost 4, with 8 bases in between. CDR3 DNA sequence: TGTGCCTGGAGTCATACGGCCTATGGCTACACCTTC. Protein product: CAWSHTAYGYTF.

V gene TRBV7-2 combines with J gene TRBJ2-3, with D maybe TRBD1 (6 bases). The V gene lost 2 bases and the J gene lost 1 base, with 13 bases spanning the gap. The CDR3 totals 16 residues. Germline CDR1 reads SGHTA; CDR2 reads FQGNSA. In DNA form, the CDR3 reads TGTGCCAGCAGCTTATCGGGCAGGGGCGGCACAGATACGCAGTATTTT. This encodes CASSLSGRGGTDTQYF.

This chain uses TRBV29-1 with TRBJ2-5; D could derive from TRBD1 or TRBD2 (5 bases each). CDR3 length equals 13 residues. V lost 5 bases and J 5 bases, leaving 15 bases between the germline ends. In germline, CDR1 is SQVTM, CDR2 ANQGSEA. This chain's CDR3 is CSVSPGPGETQYF. CDR3 DNA sequence: TGCAGCGTTTCCCCGGGACCCGGGGAGACCCAGTACTTC.

The chain couples TRBV6-1 to TRBJ1-1; 9 bases match TRBD1. CDR1 and CDR2 (germline): MNHNS, SASEGT. The CDR3 loop spans 14 amino acids. J lost 4 bases, V lost 6 bases, and 6 bases had no gene match. DNA of the CDR3: TGTGCCAGCAGCGCGACAGGGGGAAGCACTGAAGCTTTCTTT. It yields the protein CASSATGGSTEAFF.

The chain employs TRBV20-1 and TRBJ1-3; 11 positions match TRBD1. This CDR3 has 15 residues. With V trimmed by 1 base and J by 3 bases, 2 bases remained unmatched. The V gene's germline CDR1 is DFQATT and CDR2 SNEGSKA (reference sequence). This CDR3 reads CSARGDRGFGNTIYF. CDR3 bases: TGCAGTGCTAGAGGGGACAGGGGGTTTGGAAACACCATATATTTT.

The chain combines TRBV20-1 with TRBJ1-1; 8 bases agree with TRBD1. The germline CDR1 and CDR2 sequences are DFQATT and SNEGSKA (reference sequence). Losses at the gene ends were 2 bases for V and 1 base for J; bases not matched to a gene: 6. CDR3 length: 15 amino acids. The CDR3: CSARTGGRGNTEAFF. The CDR3 DNA sequence: TGCAGTGCTAGAACAGGGGGAAGGGGGAACACTGAAGCTTTCTTT.

In DNA, the CDR3 is TGTGCCAGCAGTAGCCTGAGCCAGCGCTCCTACGAGCAGTACTTC. Its translation: CASSSLSQRSYEQYF. This chain links TRBV6-1 with TRBJ2-7; no clear D gene. The CDR3 covers 15 residues. The germline V gene encodes CDR1 MNHNS and CDR2 SASEGT. V lost 5 bases to trimming and J lost 0 bases, with 14 bases between them.

This clonotype was seen more than once but under ten times. V and J are TRBV20-1 and TRBJ2-7; possibly TRBD1 or TRBD2 for D (7 bases each). V was pared by 1 base and J by 4 bases, with 23 bases between. The CDR3 loop spans 17 amino acids. Germline values: CDR1 DFQATT, CDR2 SNEGSKA (reference sequence). The CDR3 DNA is TGCAGTGCTAGAGTCCCACAGGGGAGGGTGGGTCGATACGAGCAGTACTTC. Protein: CSARVPQGRVGRYEQYF.

As DNA, the CDR3 is TGTGCCAGCAGTGTGTGGGGGGAGACCCAGTACTTC. Translating it yields CASSVWGETQYF. The chain is built from TRBV2 and TRBJ2-5; D possibly matches TRBD1 or TRBD2 (5 bases each). This CDR3 has 12 residues. V was trimmed by 4 bases and J by 5 bases, leaving 8 bases between them. CDR1 is SNHLY and CDR2 is FYNNEI in the germline V gene. Full variable domain (missing parts from reference TRBV2 and TRBJ2-5): EPEVTQTPSHQVTQMGQEVILRCVPISNHLYFYWYRQILGQKVEFLVSFYNNEISEKSEIFDDQFSVERPDGSNFTLKIRSTKLEDSAMYFCASSVWGETQYFGPGTRLLVL.

V and J are TRBV2 and TRBJ1-3; weak D call: TRBD1 (5 bases). V lost 7 bases, J lost 2 bases, and 12 bases lay in between. The CDR3 has 14 residues. Germline V gives CDR1 SNHLY, CDR2 FYNNEI. CDR3: CASTGTGAGNTIYF. The CDR3 nucleotides are TGTGCCAGCACCGGAACGGGGGCTGGAAACACCATATATTTT.

J is TRBJ2-2 and V is TRBV20-1; TRBD2 matches 8 bases. Germline V gives CDR1 DFQATT, CDR2 SNEGSKA (reference sequence). This CDR3 has 14 residues. V gave up 3 bases and J gave up 4 bases; unmatched junction bases: 4. DNA for the CDR3: TGCAGTGCTAGGCAGGGGACTAGCACCGGGGAGCTGTTTTTT. Protein product: CSARQGTSTGELFF.